Presented here are 14 T cell receptor beta chains from one specimen sequenced in a study of control samples from healthy donors and cancer patients. Produced via immunoSEQ multiplex PCR; TCRdb's table is partial and in-frame only. Here the sample spans around 110,000 clones, around 89% being singletons. Sample: PBMCs. These receptors originate from a woman aged 50 to 60 with colorectal cancer.

The chain has TRBV5-5 and TRBJ2-1, with 7 bases identical to TRBD1. J was trimmed by 4 bases and V by 6 bases; bases with no gene match: 10. CDR1 and CDR2 (germline): SGHKS, YYEKEE (reference sequence). The CDR3 runs to 15 residues. The CDR3 DNA sequence: TGTGCCAGCACCCTCTTGGGGACAGCTTACAATGAGCAGTTCTTC. It encodes CASTLLGTAYNEQFF.

The rearrangement links TRBV6-5 to TRBJ1-1; D uncertain. Germline CDR1 reads MNHEY; CDR2 reads SVGAGI. CDR3 length equals 13 residues. Trimming shortened V by 6 bases and J by 4 bases, and 12 bases separated the two germline ends. In DNA, the CDR3 is TGTGCCAGCAGCCGCTTGAGGAGCACTGAAGCTTTCTTT. It yields the protein CASSRLRSTEAFF.

The chain employs TRBV19 and TRBJ1-1, with 7 bases lining up with TRBD1. V lost 5 bases to trimming and J lost 0 bases; unmatched junction nucleotides: 9. Germline values: CDR1 LNHDA, CDR2 SQIVND (reference sequence). This CDR3 contains 16 residues. CDR3 residues: CASSRPLGQMNTEAFF. As DNA, the CDR3 is TGTGCCAGTAGTCGACCGCTGGGACAGATGAACACTGAAGCTTTCTTT.

This clone was counted a few times. The rearrangement links TRBV30 to TRBJ1-2; 9 positions agree with TRBD1. V dropped 4 bases and J dropped 3; count of bases not matched to a gene: 6. The CDR3 length is 14 residues. The germline gives CDR1 GTSNPN, CDR2 SVGIG (reference sequence). The CDR3 DNA is TGTGCCTGGAAGGAACAGGGGGCGCACTATGGCTACACCTTC. Translated, it gives CAWKEQGAHYGYTF.

This chain connects TRBV7-8 to TRBJ1-2; possible D gene TRBD1, 5 bases. CDR3 length equals 15 residues. Looked up from germline, CDR1 is SGHVS and CDR2 is FQNEAQ. V lost 1 base to trimming and J lost 3 bases, with 12 bases between them. This chain's CDR3 is CASSLVQGSDYGYTF. The CDR3, as DNA: TGTGCCAGCAGCTTAGTTCAGGGCTCCGACTATGGCTACACCTTC.

This chain joins TRBV30 and TRBJ2-1; no clear D gene. The CDR3 contains 11 residues. The germline gives CDR1 GTSNPN, CDR2 SVGIG (reference sequence). Trimming took 2 bases from V and 12 from J, leaving 11 bases between them. The CDR3 DNA is TGTGCCTGGAGTCGGATAGCTGGGCAGTTCTTC. Its translation: CAWSRIAGQFF.

This chain uses TRBV28 with TRBJ2-1, with no clear D. The germline V gene has CDR1 MDHEN and CDR2 SYDVKM. The V gene lost 3 bases and the J gene lost 4 bases, with 4 bases spanning the gap. The CDR3 consists of 12 residues. As DNA, the CDR3 is TGTGCCAGCAGTTTTGTGTACAATGAGCAGTTCTTC. Translated, it gives CASSFVYNEQFF.

This rearrangement joins TRBV2 to TRBJ2-1, with D uncertain. CDR3 length equals 15 residues. The V gene lost 5 bases and the J gene lost 4 bases, with 15 bases spanning the gap. Germline values: CDR1 SNHLY, CDR2 FYNNEI. The CDR3, as DNA: TGTGCCAGCAGTCGGTCGGGCGGAGATTACAATGAGCAGTTCTTC. Its protein is CASSRSGGDYNEQFF.

This clone was recorded a few times. This rearrangement joins TRBV5-1 to TRBJ2-3; TRBD2 is a possible D gene (5 bases). Germline loops: CDR1 SGHRS, CDR2 YFSETQ. Trimming pared 4 bases from V and 0 bases from J, leaving 9 bases between. The CDR3 covers 14 residues. CDR3 DNA sequence: TGCGCCAGCAGCGAAGCGGCTAGCACAGATACGCAGTATTTT. It is translated as CASSEAASTDTQYF.

The chain carries TRBV7-8 and TRBJ2-1; D is undetermined. This CDR3 contains 14 residues. Germline CDR1 reads SGHVS; CDR2 reads FQNEAQ. The V gene lost 5 bases and the J gene lost 5 bases, with 13 bases spanning the gap. The CDR3 loop is CASSVRRKNNEQFF. Here the CDR3 DNA reads TGTGCCAGCAGCGTGAGACGGAAGAACAATGAGCAGTTCTTC.

This chain links TRBV28 with TRBJ2-7, with D perhaps being TRBD1 or TRBD2 (7 bases each). Germline V gene lookup returns CDR1 MDHEN and CDR2 SYDVKM. The length of the CDR3 is 14 residues. Trimming removed 6 bases at V and 3 bases at J, with 15 bases between. The DNA for the CDR3 is TGTGCCAGCAGCCCAGCGGGACAGAACTACGAGCAGTACTTC. Translating gives CASSPAGQNYEQYF. Supplemented by reference TRBV28 and TRBJ2-7, the full variable domain reads DVKVTQSSRYLVKRTGEKVFLECVQDMDHENMFWYRQDPGLGLRLIYFSYDVKMKEKGDIPEGYSVSREKKERFSLILESASTNQTSMYLCASSPAGQNYEQYFGPGTRLTVT.

This chain connects TRBV20-1 to TRBJ2-1; D is unresolved. Germline V lookup: CDR1 DFQATT, CDR2 SNEGSKA (reference sequence). The CDR3 consists of 13 residues. Trimming left V 3 bases short and J 4 bases short, with 10 bases between. The CDR3 spells CSASTQTYNEQFF. The CDR3 DNA reads TGCAGTGCTAGTACACAGACGTACAATGAGCAGTTCTTC.

The CDR3 is CASSISLTGPNQPQHF. The CDR3 DNA reads as TGTGCCAGTAGTATTTCCCTGACAGGGCCAAATCAGCCCCAGCATTTT. V gene TRBV19 combines with J gene TRBJ1-5, with 7 nucleotides matching TRBD1. J gave up 4 bases and V 3 bases, and 9 bases lay outside the gene matches. This CDR3 comprises 16 residues. Germline V lookup: CDR1 LNHDA, CDR2 SQIVND (reference sequence).

Comment on this clone: Germline is not matched at one junction end, which may reflect a read error. This chain connects TRBV7-7 to TRBJ2-7, with TRBD1 as a possible D gene (5 bases). Germline V gene data show CDR1 as SSHAT and CDR2 as FNYEAQ (reference sequence). This CDR3 comprises 16 residues. The CDR3 DNA is TGTGCTAGCAGCCTTGGGGTTGGTTCAGGGAACGACGAGCAGTACTTC. This codes for CASSLGVGSGNDEQYF.